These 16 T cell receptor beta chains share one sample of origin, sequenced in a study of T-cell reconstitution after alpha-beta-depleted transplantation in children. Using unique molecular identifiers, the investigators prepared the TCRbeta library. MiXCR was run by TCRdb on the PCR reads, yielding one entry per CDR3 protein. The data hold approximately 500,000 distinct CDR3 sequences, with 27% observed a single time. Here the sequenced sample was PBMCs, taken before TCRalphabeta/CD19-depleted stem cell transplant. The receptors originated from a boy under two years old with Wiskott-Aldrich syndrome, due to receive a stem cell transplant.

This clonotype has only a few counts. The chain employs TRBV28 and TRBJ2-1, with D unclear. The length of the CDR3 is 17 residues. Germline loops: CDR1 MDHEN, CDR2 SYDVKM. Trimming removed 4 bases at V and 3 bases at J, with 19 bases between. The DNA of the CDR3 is TGTGCCAGCAGTTACCCCCTGATATTGGACGGCTACAATGAGCAGTTCTTC. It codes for CASSYPLILDGYNEQFF.

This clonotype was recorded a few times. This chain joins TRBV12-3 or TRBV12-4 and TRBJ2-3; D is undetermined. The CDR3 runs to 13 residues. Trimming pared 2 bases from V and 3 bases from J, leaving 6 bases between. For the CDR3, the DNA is TGTGCCAGCAGTTTACAGACTACAGATACGCAGTATTTT. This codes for CASSLQTTDTQYF.

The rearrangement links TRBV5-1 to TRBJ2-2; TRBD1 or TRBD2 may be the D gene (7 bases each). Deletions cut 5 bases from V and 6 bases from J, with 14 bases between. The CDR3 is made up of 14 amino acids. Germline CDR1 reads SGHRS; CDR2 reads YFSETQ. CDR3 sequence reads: CASSPGGGPGELFF. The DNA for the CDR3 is TGCGCCAGCAGTCCAGGGGGGGGACCCGGGGAGCTGTTTTTT.

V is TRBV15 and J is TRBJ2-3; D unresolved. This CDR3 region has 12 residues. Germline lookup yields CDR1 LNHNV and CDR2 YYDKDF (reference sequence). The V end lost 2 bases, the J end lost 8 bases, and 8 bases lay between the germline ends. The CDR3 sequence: CATSRYGGTQYF. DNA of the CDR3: TGTGCCACCAGCAGATACGGTGGTACGCAGTATTTT.

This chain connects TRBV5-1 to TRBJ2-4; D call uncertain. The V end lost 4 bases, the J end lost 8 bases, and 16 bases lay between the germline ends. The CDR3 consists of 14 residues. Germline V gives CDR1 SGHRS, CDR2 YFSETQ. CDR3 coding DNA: TGCGCCAGCAGCCCGGGCGGCGGCCTGGACATTCAGTACTTC. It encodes CASSPGGGLDIQYF.

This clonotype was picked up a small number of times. CDR3 loop: CASSLDSGRAPNEQFF. The CDR3 nucleotides are TGTGCCAGCAGCTTAGATAGCGGGAGGGCCCCAAATGAGCAGTTCTTC. J is TRBJ2-1 and V is TRBV7-2; 11 bases fit TRBD2. V lost 1 base to trimming and J lost 7 bases; unmatched junction nucleotides: 6. The CDR3 covers 16 residues. Germline CDR1 and CDR2: SGHTA and FQGNSA. The whole variable domain, filled in from reference TRBV7-2 and TRBJ2-1, reads GAGVSQSPSNKVTEKGKDVELRCDPISGHTALYWYRQSLGQGLEFLIYFQGNSAPDKSGLPSDRFSAERTGGSVSTLTIQRTQQEDSAVYLCASSLDSGRAPNEQFFGPGTRLTVL.

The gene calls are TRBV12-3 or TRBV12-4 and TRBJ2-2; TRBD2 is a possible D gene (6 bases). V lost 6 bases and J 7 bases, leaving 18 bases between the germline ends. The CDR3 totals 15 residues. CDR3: CASSRTWGEHGELFF. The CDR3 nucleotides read TGTGCCAGCAGCCGGACTTGGGGGGAACACGGGGAGCTGTTTTTT.

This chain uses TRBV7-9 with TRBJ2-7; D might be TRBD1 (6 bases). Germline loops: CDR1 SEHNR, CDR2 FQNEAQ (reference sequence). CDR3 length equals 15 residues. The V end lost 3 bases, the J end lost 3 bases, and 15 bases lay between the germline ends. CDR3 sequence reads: CASSFELRGIYEQYF. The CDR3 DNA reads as TGTGCCAGCAGCTTTGAACTCAGGGGTATCTACGAGCAGTACTTC.

In DNA form, the CDR3 reads TGTGCCATCAGTGAGGGGCCGAATAATTCACCCCTCCACTTT. Amino acids: CAISEGPNNSPLHF. The rearrangement uses TRBV10-3 and TRBJ1-6; D is unclear. Trimming removed 2 bases from V and 5 bases from J, with 7 bases in between. The CDR3 extends over 14 amino acids. Germline CDR1 and CDR2: ENHRY and SYGVKD.

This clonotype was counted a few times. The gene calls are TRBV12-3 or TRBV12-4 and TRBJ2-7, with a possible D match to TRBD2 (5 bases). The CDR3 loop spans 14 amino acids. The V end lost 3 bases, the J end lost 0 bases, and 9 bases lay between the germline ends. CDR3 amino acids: CASSFNGNSYEQYF. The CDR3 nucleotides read TGTGCCAGCAGTTTTAACGGGAACTCCTACGAGCAGTACTTC.

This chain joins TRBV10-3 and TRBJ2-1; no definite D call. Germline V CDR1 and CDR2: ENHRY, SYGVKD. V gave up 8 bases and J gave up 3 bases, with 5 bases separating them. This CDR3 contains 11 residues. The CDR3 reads CAISVYNEQFF. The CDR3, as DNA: TGTGCCATCTCGGTCTACAATGAGCAGTTCTTC.

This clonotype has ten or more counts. CDR3 nucleotides: TGTGCCAGCAGTCCAGACTCGGAAGAGACCCAGTACTTC. Encoded protein: CASSPDSEETQYF. This rearrangement joins TRBV28 to TRBJ2-5; no firm D call. Germline values: CDR1 MDHEN, CDR2 SYDVKM. Trimming left V 5 bases short and J 3 bases short, with 10 bases between. The CDR3 spans 13 residues.

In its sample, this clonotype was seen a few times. The CDR3: CASSPGDAPGEQFF. CDR3 coding DNA: TGTGCCAGCAGCCCGGGGGACGCCCCCGGTGAGCAGTTCTTC. This chain uses TRBV7-7 with TRBJ2-1, with TRBD2 as a possible D gene (6 bases). Germline CDR1 reads SSHAT; CDR2 reads FNYEAQ (reference sequence). The CDR3 contains 14 residues. Trimming cost V 5 bases and J 9 bases, with 17 bases left between them. Supplemented by reference TRBV7-7 and TRBJ2-1, the full variable domain reads GAGVSQSPRYKVTKRGQDVTLRCDPISSHATLYWYQQALGQGPEFLTYFNYEAQPDKSGLPSDRFSAERPEGSISTLTIQRTEQRDSAMYRCASSPGDAPGEQFFGPGTRLTVL.

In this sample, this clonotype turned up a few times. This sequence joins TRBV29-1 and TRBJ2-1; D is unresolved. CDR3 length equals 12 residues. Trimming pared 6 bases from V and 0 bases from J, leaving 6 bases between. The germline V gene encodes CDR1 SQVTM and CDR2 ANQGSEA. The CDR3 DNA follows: TGCAGCGTCTTAAGCTCCTACAATGAGCAGTTCTTC. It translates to CSVLSSYNEQFF.

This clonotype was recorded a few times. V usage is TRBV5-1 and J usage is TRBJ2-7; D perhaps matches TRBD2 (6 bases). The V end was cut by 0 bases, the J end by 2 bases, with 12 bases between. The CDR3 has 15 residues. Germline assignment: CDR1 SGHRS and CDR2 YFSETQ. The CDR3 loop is CASSLVGGATYEQYF. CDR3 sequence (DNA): TGCGCCAGCAGCTTGGTTGGCGGGGCGACCTACGAGCAGTACTTC.

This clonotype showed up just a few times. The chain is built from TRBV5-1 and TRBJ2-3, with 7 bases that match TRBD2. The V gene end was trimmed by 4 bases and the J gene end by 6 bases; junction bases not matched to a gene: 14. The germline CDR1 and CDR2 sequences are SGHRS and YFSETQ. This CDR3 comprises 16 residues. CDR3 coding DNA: TGCGCCAGCAGCCGAGGGGCTAGCGGTACCGAGGATACGCAGTATTTT. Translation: CASSRGASGTEDTQYF.